The text below deals with one T cell receptor beta chain. The data were obtained in a study of blood T cell repertoires in COVID-19. Looking at the study overall: COVID-19 samples collected from the United States, Italy and Spain covered acute and convalescent phases.

Seattle-derived patients entered the study during active infection and were followed longitudinally. Germline V gives CDR1 ENHRY, CDR2 SYGVKD. The CDR3 length is 12 residues. The germline V and J ends were trimmed by 4 bases and 5 bases, with 8 bases remaining between them. Data came from immunoSEQ multiplex PCR; TCRdb stores just in-frame clones and leaves some out. The data hold 390,000 or so clones, with around 87% observed a single time. The chain combines TRBV10-3 with TRBJ2-5, with unresolved D. Sequenced sample: peripheral blood. The clonotype was recovered from a woman under 40 with COVID-19, enrolled during active disease. Written as DNA, the CDR3 is TGTGCCATCAGTGGGCCAGGCGAGACCCAGTACTTC. Encoded protein: CAISGPGETQYF.